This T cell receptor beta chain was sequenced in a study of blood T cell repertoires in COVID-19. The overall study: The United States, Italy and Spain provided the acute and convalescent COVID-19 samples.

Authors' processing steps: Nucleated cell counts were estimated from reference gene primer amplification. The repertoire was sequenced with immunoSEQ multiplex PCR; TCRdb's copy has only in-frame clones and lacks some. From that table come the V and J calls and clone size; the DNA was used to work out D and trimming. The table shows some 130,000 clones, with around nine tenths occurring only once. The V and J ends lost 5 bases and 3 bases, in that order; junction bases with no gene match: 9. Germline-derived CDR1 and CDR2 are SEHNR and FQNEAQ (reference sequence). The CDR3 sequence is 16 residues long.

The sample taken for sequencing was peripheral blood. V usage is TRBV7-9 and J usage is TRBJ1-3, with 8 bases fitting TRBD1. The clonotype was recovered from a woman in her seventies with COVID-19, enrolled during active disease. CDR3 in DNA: TGTGCCAGCAGCCCATCCCCAGGGGGCGATGGAAACACCATATATTTT. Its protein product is CASSPSPGGDGNTIYF.